This TCR beta chain comes out of a study of T cells in Graves' hyperthyroidism and ophthalmopathy (dated by TCRdb to between 2018 and 2020). Study-level background: To identify distinguishing TCR V-J signatures, a discovery cohort of around 100 patients was used, comprising some 45 with Graves' ophthalmopathy and 57 with stable Graves' hyperthyroidism. Prospective prediction of ophthalmopathy was tested in an independent validation cohort consisting of roughly 19 hyperthyroidism patients and around 17 patients who later progressed to ophthalmopathy. The approximately 100 discovery patients were randomly split 7:3 into training and test sets. In addition, the study compared T-cell repertoires in thyroid tissue and in blood from about 6 Graves' hyperthyroidism patients. Once sampling was done, hyperthyroidism patients were given methimazole at a starting dose of 30 mg daily, whereas ophthalmopathy patients were given high-dose intravenous methylprednisolone. The paper reports TCR Vbeta CDR3 sequencing of about 140 peripheral blood samples: fewer than 50 ophthalmopathy, under 80 hyperthyroidism and about 17 progressor patients.

In its sample, this clonotype was seen many times. The antigen this receptor binds is unknown. Within one base of it there is no much larger clone, and no base qualities were kept. Patients with uncontrolled infections, other autoimmune diseases, pregnancy or lactation were excluded. Clinical symptoms, serum thyroxine and TRAb, thyroid ultrasound, and orbital computed tomography formed the basis for the diagnoses. Total RNA was extracted using Trizol reagent, and RNA quality was assessed on an Agilent 2100 Bioanalyzer. The research as a whole found: Most expanded thyroid clonotypes (frequency above 0.001) were also found in blood, which suggests that blood repertoires may mirror thyroid immune responses. In validation, progression to ophthalmopathy was predicted by the model with 70.59% sensitivity and around 75% specificity, a median of approximately 6.5 months before onset. In cross-validation, a model built on a 13 V-J signature told ophthalmopathy apart from stable hyperthyroidism with 85% to 90% sensitivity and 81% to 82% specificity, and in testing the same model reached 80%/75%. No statistical method was used to set the sample size in advance, and investigators knew the group allocation.

The germline V gene encodes CDR1 DFQATT and CDR2 SNEGSKA (reference sequence). V gives up 7 bases and J gives up 0 bases, and the segment between their germline ends measures 6 bases. Counted from cysteine to phenylalanine, this CDR3 has 11 amino acids. Here the CDR3 DNA is all that survives: 33 bases in frame from base 1. Amplification of TCR beta CDR3 regions was carried out from RNA transcripts. A first-round RT-PCR of the TCR CDR3 used the HTBI primer set with the Qiagen OneStep RT-PCR kit. Libraries were constructed in a second round of multiplex PCR, after which size selection and purification were performed. Paired-end sequencing of the libraries was performed with 100 bp reads on an Illumina HiSeq2000. Processing in the source paper ran as follows. SOAPnuke was used to process the raw data, with reads discarded if the reads contained adapters or uncalled bases, had a mean Phred below 15, or lacked an exact constant-primer or identifier match. High-quality paired reads were merged with COPE v1.2.5, and unique nucleotide sequences were defined as clonotypes. MiTCR v1.1 was used to align clonotypes to the IMGT TRBV, TRBD and TRBJ reference segments. The analysis was restricted to V-J combinations with a frequency above 0.0001, which together covered about 99% of the repertoires. The TCS score was defined as F50 (clonal expansion) divided by E x V (chaos), with BLOSUM62-based TCRdist calculated between CDR3 peptides within each V-J. Welch's t-statistics and random forest reduced roughly 530 V-J features to 10 to 15, which were used in a naive Bayes classifier (R e1071). The Morisita-Horn index was used to measure how similar the thyroid and blood repertoires were. The raw public reads went through TCRdb reprocessing: fastp at Q25, MiXCR clone calling, in-frame beta chains kept. One record per CDR3 amino acid sequence lists the most common genes and DNA. TCRdb, rather than the study authors, made the V and J calls. The sample contains about 570,000 distinct CDR3 sequences, 46% of them found a single time. 15% to 20% of the sample is held by the ten biggest clonotypes.

Sequenced material: peripheral blood or thyroid tissue (not recorded which). This TCR was sampled from an adult woman with Graves' disease, either hyperthyroidism or ophthalmopathy (not recorded which). The chain was built from TRBV20-1 and TRBJ1-1, and the D gene may be TRBD1, 5 bases matching. The bases read TGCAGTGGACAGCTGAACACTGAAGCTTTCTTT. Translated, it gives CSGQLNTEAFF.